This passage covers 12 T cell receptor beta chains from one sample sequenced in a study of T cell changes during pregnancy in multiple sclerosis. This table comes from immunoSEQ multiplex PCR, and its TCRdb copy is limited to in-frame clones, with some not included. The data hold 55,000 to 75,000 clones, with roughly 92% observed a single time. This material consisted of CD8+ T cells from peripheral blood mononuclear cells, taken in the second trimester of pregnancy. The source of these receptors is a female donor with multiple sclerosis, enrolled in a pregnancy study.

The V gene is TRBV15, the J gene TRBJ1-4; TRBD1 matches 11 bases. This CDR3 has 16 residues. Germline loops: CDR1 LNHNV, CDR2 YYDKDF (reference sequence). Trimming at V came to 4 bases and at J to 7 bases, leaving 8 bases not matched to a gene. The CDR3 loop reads CATSTNPGTGGEKLFF. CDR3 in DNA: TGTGCCACCAGCACCAACCCAGGGACAGGGGGTGAAAAACTGTTTTTT. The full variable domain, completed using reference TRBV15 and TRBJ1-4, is DAMVIQNPRYQVTQFGKPVTLSCSQTLNHNVMYWYQQKSSQAPKLLFHYYDKDFNNEADTPDNFQSRRPNTSFCFLDIRSPGLGDTAMYLCATSTNPGTGGEKLFFGSGTQLSVL.

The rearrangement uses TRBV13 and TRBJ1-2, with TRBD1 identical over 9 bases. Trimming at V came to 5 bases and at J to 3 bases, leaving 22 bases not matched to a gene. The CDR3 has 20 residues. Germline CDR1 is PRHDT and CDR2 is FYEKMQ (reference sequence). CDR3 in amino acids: CASSREKWGQGGLSDYGYTF. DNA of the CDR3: TGTGCCAGCAGCCGAGAGAAATGGGGACAGGGAGGGTTATCGGACTATGGCTACACCTTC.

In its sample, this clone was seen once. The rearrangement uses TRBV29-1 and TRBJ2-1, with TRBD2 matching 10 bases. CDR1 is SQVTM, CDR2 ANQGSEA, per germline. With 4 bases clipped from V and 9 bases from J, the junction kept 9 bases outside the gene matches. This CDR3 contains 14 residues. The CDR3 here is CSVVASGSWGEQFF. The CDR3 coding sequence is TGCAGCGTTGTAGCTAGCGGGAGCTGGGGTGAGCAGTTCTTC.

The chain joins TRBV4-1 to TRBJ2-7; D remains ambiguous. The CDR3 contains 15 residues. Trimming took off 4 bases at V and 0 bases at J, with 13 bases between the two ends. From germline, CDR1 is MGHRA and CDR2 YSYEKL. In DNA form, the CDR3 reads TGCGCCAGCAGCCTTTTGATGGCCCCCTCCTACGAGCAGTACTTC. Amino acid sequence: CASSLLMAPSYEQYF.

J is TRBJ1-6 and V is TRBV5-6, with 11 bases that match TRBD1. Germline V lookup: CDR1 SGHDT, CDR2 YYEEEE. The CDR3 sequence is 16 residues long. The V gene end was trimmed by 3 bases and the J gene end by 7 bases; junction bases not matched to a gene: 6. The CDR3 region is CASSYRTGGRNSPLHF. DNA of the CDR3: TGTGCCAGCAGCTATCGGACAGGGGGCCGCAATTCACCCCTCCACTTT.

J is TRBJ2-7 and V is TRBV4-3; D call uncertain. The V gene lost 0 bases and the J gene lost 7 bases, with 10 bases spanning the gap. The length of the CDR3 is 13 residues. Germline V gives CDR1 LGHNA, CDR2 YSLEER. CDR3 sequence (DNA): TGCGCCAGCAGCCAAGACTTTTGGGCGGAGCAGTACTTC. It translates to CASSQDFWAEQYF.

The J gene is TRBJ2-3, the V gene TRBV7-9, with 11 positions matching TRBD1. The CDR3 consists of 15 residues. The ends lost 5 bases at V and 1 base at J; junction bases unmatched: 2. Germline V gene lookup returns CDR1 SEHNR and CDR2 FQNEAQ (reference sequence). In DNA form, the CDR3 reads TGTGCCAGCAGCACGGGACAGGGGGGCACAGATACGCAGTATTTT. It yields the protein CASSTGQGGTDTQYF.

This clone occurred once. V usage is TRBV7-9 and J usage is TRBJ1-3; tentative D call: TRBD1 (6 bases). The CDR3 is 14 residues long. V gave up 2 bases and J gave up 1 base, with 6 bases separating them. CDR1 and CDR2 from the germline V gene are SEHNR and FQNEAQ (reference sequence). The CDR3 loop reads CASSLRGSGNTIYF. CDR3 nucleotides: TGTGCCAGCAGCTTAAGGGGGTCTGGAAACACCATATATTTT.

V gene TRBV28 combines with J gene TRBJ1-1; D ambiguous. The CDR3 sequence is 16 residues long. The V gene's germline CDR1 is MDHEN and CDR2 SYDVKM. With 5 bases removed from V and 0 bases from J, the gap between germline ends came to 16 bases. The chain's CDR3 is CASSGSGVRMNTEAFF. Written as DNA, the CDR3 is TGTGCCAGCAGTGGGAGCGGGGTACGCATGAACACTGAAGCTTTCTTT.

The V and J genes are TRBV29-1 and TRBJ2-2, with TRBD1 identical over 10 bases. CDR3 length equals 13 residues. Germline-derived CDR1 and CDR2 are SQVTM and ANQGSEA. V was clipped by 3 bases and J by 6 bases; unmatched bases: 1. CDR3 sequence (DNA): TGCAGCGTTGAGGGACAGGGGTCCGGGGAGCTGTTTTTT. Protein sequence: CSVEGQGSGELFF.

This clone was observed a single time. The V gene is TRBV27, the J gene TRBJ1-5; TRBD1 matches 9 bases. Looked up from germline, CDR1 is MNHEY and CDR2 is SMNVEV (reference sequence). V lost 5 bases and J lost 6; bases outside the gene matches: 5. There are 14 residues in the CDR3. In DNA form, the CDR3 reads TGTGCCAGCAGTCCTGGGACAGGGTTTCAGCCCCAGCATTTT. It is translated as CASSPGTGFQPQHF.

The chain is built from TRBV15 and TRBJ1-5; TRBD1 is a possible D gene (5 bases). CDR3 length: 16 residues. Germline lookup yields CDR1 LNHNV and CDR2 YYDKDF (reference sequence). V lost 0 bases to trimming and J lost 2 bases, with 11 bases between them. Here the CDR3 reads CATSRERGGGNQPQHF. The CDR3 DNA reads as TGTGCCACCAGCAGAGAAAGGGGTGGAGGCAATCAGCCCCAGCATTTT.